This TCR beta chain was found in a study of beta chain features in type 1 diabetes. Study-wide results and caveats: There was a possibility that cDNA sequencing over-represented cells with high TCR expression.

Of the isolated RNA, all was reverse transcribed, and so the sequenced material was expressed TCRB transcripts. Clones were read by immunoSEQ multiplex PCR, and TCRdb kept only the in-frame ones, dropping some. The table records some 150,000 clones, over 8% of them present only once. Averaging approximately 0.11 L, one heparinised blood draw came from each individual donor. This clone was detected many times. As yet, its antigen is unknown. The receptor's source is a woman aged 40 to 50 in good health. Material for sequencing was central memory CD4+ T cells from blood.

The CDR3 coding sequence is TGTGCCAGCTCACCGGGGACTAACTCTGGAAACACCATATATTTT. This sequence encodes CASSPGTNSGNTIYF. The gene calls are TRBV18 and TRBJ1-3; D is perhaps TRBD1 (5 bases). CDR1 KGHSH and CDR2 LQKENI come from the germline V gene. This CDR3 is 15 amino acids long. The germline V and J ends were trimmed by 3 bases and 0 bases, with 9 bases remaining between them.